One and the same sample provided the 25 T cell receptor beta chains below, sequenced in a study of graft-versus-host responses after intestinal transplantation. Their recognized antigens are unknown. Assay used: immunoSEQ multiplex PCR; TCRdb lists only in-frame clones, some missing. The sample includes 95,000 to 130,000 clones, about nine tenths seen only once; the top ten take around 0.2%. This material consisted of unstimulated CD4+ T cells sorted from spleen or lymph node cells, taken before intestinal transplant. These receptors were taken from a human donor who received an intestinal transplant.

The rearrangement uses TRBV5-1 and TRBJ2-2; a weak D match, TRBD1 (6 bases). Germline V gene lookup returns CDR1 SGHRS and CDR2 YFSETQ. Trimming left V 5 bases short and J 2 bases short, with 16 bases between. There are 16 residues in the CDR3. The CDR3, as DNA: TGCGCCAGCAGACCCTCCGGGACAATAAACACCGGGGAGCTGTTTTTT. It is translated as CASRPSGTINTGELFF.

This clone appeared a single time. The chain is built from TRBV4-1 and TRBJ2-3; 7 bases are shared with TRBD1. V dropped 1 base and J dropped 3; count of bases not matched to a gene: 10. CDR1 is MGHRA, CDR2 YSYEKL, per germline. This CDR3 region has 17 residues. CDR3 sequence (DNA): TGCGCCAGCAGCCAAGGCCGGGGCAGGGGGAGAACAGATACGCAGTATTTT. Its translation: CASSQGRGRGRTDTQYF.

The chain is built from TRBV21-1 and TRBJ1-2; the table calls TRBD1, which could not be checked here. TRBV21-1 is classified as a pseudogene. The CDR3 spans 9 residues. The CDR3 loop is CARQVGYTF. The CDR3 bases are TGTGCCAGACAGGTTGGCTACACCTTC.

This clone occurred once. The J gene is TRBJ2-5, the V gene TRBV5-1; 7 bases are a match to TRBD1. In germline, CDR1 is SGHRS, CDR2 YFSETQ. The junction had 11 bases not matched to a gene; V was cut back by 2 bases and J by 4 bases. The CDR3 extends over 16 amino acids. The CDR3 coding sequence is TGCGCCAGCAGCTTTGGGTCTCCATCAGGGGGAGAGACCCAGTACTTC. Translation: CASSFGSPSGGETQYF.

This chain connects TRBV4-1 to TRBJ2-5, with TRBD2 as a possible D gene (7 bases). CDR3 length equals 15 residues. CDR1 MGHRA and CDR2 YSYEKL come from the germline V gene. The germline V and J ends were trimmed by 0 bases and 1 base, with 9 bases remaining between them. Written as DNA, the CDR3 is TGCGCCAGCAGCCAAGATAGGGGGGGCCAAGAGACCCAGTACTTC. Amino acid sequence: CASSQDRGGQETQYF.

The genes are TRBV9 and TRBJ1-3, with D possibly being TRBD1 (5 bases). CDR1 is SGDLS, CDR2 YYNGEE, per germline. Trimming removed 0 bases from V and 0 bases from J, with 10 bases in between. The CDR3 loop spans 16 amino acids. The CDR3 protein is CASSVADTHSGNTIYF. CDR3 sequence (DNA): TGTGCCAGCAGCGTAGCGGACACCCACTCTGGAAACACCATATATTTT.

This chain uses TRBV19 with TRBJ1-1, with 8 nucleotides matching TRBD1. V lost 3 bases and J lost 3; bases outside the gene matches: 3. The CDR3 contains 14 residues. The germline gives CDR1 LNHDA, CDR2 SQIVND (reference sequence). The CDR3 here is CASSMGTGYTEAFF. CDR3 in DNA: TGTGCCAGTAGTATGGGGACAGGATACACTGAAGCTTTCTTT.

The chain has TRBV5-6 and TRBJ2-1; 8 bases fit TRBD1. CDR1 is SGHDT, CDR2 YYEEEE, per germline. This CDR3 has 16 amino acids. V was clipped by 4 bases and J by 2 bases; unmatched bases: 8. This chain's CDR3 is CASSAHRDRPYNEQFF. The CDR3 nucleotides are TGTGCCAGCAGCGCCCACCGGGACAGGCCCTACAATGAGCAGTTCTTC. Filled out from reference TRBV5-6 and TRBJ2-1, the complete variable domain reads DAGVTQSPTHLIKTRGQQVTLRCSPKSGHDTVSWYQQALGQGPQFIFQYYEEEERQRGNFPDRFSGHQFPNYSSELNVNALLLGDSALYLCASSAHRDRPYNEQFFGPGTRLTVL.

In DNA form, the CDR3 reads TGTGCCAGCTCACAGGACCCGGGACAGCGACGTGGCTACACCTTC. Encoded protein: CASSQDPGQRRGYTF. J is TRBJ1-2 and V is TRBV18, with 7 bases matching TRBD1. The CDR3 runs to 15 residues. Germline trimming cut 4 bases from V and 7 bases from J; bases unmatched to any gene: 12. The germline V gene has CDR1 KGHSH and CDR2 LQKENI.

This clone was counted once. The chain recombines TRBV15 with TRBJ1-2; possible D gene TRBD1, 6 bases. The germline V and J ends were trimmed by 2 bases and 7 bases, with 17 bases remaining between them. The CDR3 runs 15 residues. In germline, CDR1 is LNHNV, CDR2 YYDKDF (reference sequence). CDR3 sequence reads: CATSRSSAGEGGYTF. DNA of the CDR3: TGTGCCACCAGCAGATCCTCCGCAGGGGAAGGTGGCTACACCTTC.

The genes are TRBV18 and TRBJ1-4; 7 bases align to TRBD1. Germline CDR1 is KGHSH and CDR2 is LQKENI. The CDR3 contains 13 residues. The V segment lost 6 bases and the J segment 15 bases; nucleotides outside the gene matches: 13. In DNA, the CDR3 is TGTGCCAGCTCGGTTCGACAGGGTTTAGATGTGTTTTTT. Translating gives CASSVRQGLDVFF.

V gene TRBV30 combines with J gene TRBJ2-1, with TRBD2 matching 12 bases. The germline V gene encodes CDR1 GTSNPN and CDR2 SVGIG (reference sequence). V was clipped by 1 base and J by 9 bases; unmatched bases: 7. This CDR3 comprises 15 residues. The CDR3: CAWSAYLAGGSEQFF. CDR3 coding DNA: TGTGCCTGGAGTGCTTATCTAGCGGGAGGGTCTGAGCAGTTCTTC.

The gene calls are TRBV4-3 and TRBJ1-2; 9 nucleotides align to TRBD1. V dropped 3 bases and J dropped 6; count of bases not matched to a gene: 5. The germline CDR1 and CDR2 sequences are LGHNA and YSLEER. The CDR3 extends over 14 amino acids. CDR3 sequence (DNA): TGCGCCAGCAGCCAGGACAGGGGCACGGATGGCTACACCTTC. Its translation: CASSQDRGTDGYTF.

The chain combines TRBV29-1 with TRBJ1-2; D is possibly TRBD1 (5 bases). Germline V lookup: CDR1 SQVTM, CDR2 ANQGSEA. The V gene lost 7 bases and the J gene lost 1 base, with 16 bases spanning the gap. This CDR3 contains 14 residues. CDR3 coding DNA: TGCAGCGCCCTTTCGGGCAGGGTTAACTATGGCTACACCTTC. The encoded protein is CSALSGRVNYGYTF.

The gene calls are TRBV6-5 and TRBJ2-5; 7 bases align to TRBD1. The germline CDR1 and CDR2 sequences are MNHEY and SVGAGI. V lost 6 bases to trimming and J lost 5 bases; unmatched junction nucleotides: 9. The CDR3 runs 14 residues. The DNA of the CDR3 is TGTGCCAGCAGCCGGACAGGACTTTTGGAGACCCAGTACTTC. This codes for CASSRTGLLETQYF.

This chain connects TRBV2 to TRBJ1-5; TRBD1 matches at 7 bases. The trim removed 2 bases at V and 6 bases at J, leaving 1 base unmatched. Germline CDR1 and CDR2: SNHLY and FYNNEI. This CDR3 contains 13 residues. This chain's CDR3 is CASSETGVQPQHF. Written as DNA, the CDR3 is TGTGCCAGCAGTGAAACAGGGGTTCAGCCCCAGCATTTT. Drawing the rest from reference TRBV2 and TRBJ1-5, the complete variable domain is EPEVTQTPSHQVTQMGQEVILRCVPISNHLYFYWYRQILGQKVEFLVSFYNNEISEKSEIFDDQFSVERPDGSNFTLKIRSTKLEDSAMYFCASSETGVQPQHFGDGTRLSIL.

The J gene is TRBJ2-1, the V gene TRBV19, with D possibly matching TRBD2 (6 bases). Per the germline V gene, CDR1 is LNHDA and CDR2 is SQIVND (reference sequence). The germline V and J ends were trimmed by 3 bases and 4 bases, with 10 bases remaining between them. The CDR3 runs 14 residues. DNA for the CDR3: TGTGCCAGTAGTATTGGCGCGGGGTACAATGAGCAGTTCTTC. Its translation: CASSIGAGYNEQFF.

V gene TRBV5-1 combines with J gene TRBJ2-5; D remains unclear. CDR1 is SGHRS and CDR2 is YFSETQ in the germline V gene. The CDR3 has 13 amino acids. Trimming pared 2 bases from V and 5 bases from J, leaving 10 bases between. The CDR3 DNA sequence: TGCGCCAGCAGCTTTACGAACGCGGAGACCCAGTACTTC. Protein sequence: CASSFTNAETQYF. The whole variable domain, remainder taken from reference TRBV5-1 and TRBJ2-5, is KAGVTQTPRYLIKTRGQQVTLSCSPISGHRSVSWYQQTPGQGLQFLFEYFSETQRNKGNFPGRFSGRQFSNSRSEMNVSTLELGDSALYLCASSFTNAETQYFGPGTRLLVL.

The chain has TRBV19 and TRBJ2-1; 11 nucleotides align to TRBD2. V shed 4 bases and J 0 bases; nucleotides not matched to a gene: 8. Germline loops: CDR1 LNHDA, CDR2 SQIVND (reference sequence). CDR3 length: 18 amino acids. The CDR3 here is CASSKGLAAGSSYNEQFF. CDR3 DNA sequence: TGTGCCAGTAGTAAGGGACTAGCGGCGGGTAGCTCCTACAATGAGCAGTTCTTC.

The chain employs TRBV10-1 and TRBJ2-3; D is unclear. Germline values: CDR1 WNHNN, CDR2 SYGVQD (reference sequence). Trimming removed 0 bases at V and 5 bases at J, with 9 bases between. The CDR3 covers 14 residues. Here the CDR3 DNA reads TGCGCCAGCAGTGAGTCGACCACGGGAGATACGCAGTATTTT. As protein: CASSESTTGDTQYF.

This clone was picked up one time. CDR3 loop: CASSIDRDDGYTF. For the CDR3, the DNA is TGCGCCAGCAGCATTGACAGGGATGATGGCTACACCTTC. The chain recombines TRBV5-1 with TRBJ1-2, with 7 bases lining up with TRBD1. The CDR3 runs 13 residues. Germline loops: CDR1 SGHRS, CDR2 YFSETQ. Trimming removed 4 bases from V and 6 bases from J; junction bases left unmatched: 6.

CDR3 bases: TGTGCCAGCAGCTTAATAACCGGGGAGCTGTTTTTT. Translation gives CASSLITGELFF. The chain recombines TRBV7-2 with TRBJ2-2; no firm D call. The CDR3 is 12 amino acids. Per germline, CDR1 SGHTA and CDR2 FQGNSA. Trimming took 2 bases from V and 5 from J, leaving 3 bases between them.

V gene TRBV5-1 combines with J gene TRBJ2-5; 10 nucleotides match TRBD1. Germline V CDR1 and CDR2: SGHRS, YFSETQ. The CDR3 spans 17 residues. Trimming at V came to 5 bases and at J to 2 bases, leaving 12 bases not matched to a gene. CDR3 bases: TGCGCCAGCAGAATCGCGCCGGGACAGGGGCCACAAGAGACCCAGTACTTC. It specifies CASRIAPGQGPQETQYF.

The chain joins TRBV30 to TRBJ2-3, with D possibly matching TRBD1 (6 bases). Trimming shortened V by 0 bases and J by 6 bases, and 19 bases separated the two germline ends. The CDR3 runs to 16 residues. CDR1 is GTSNPN and CDR2 is SVGIG in the germline V gene (reference sequence). CDR3 sequence (DNA): TGTGCCTGGAGTGTATGGGGTACAGGGAAGGGGGATACGCAGTATTTT. As protein: CAWSVWGTGKGDTQYF.

This chain uses TRBV25-1 with TRBJ2-7; weak D call: TRBD2 (5 bases). Trimming left V 3 bases short and J 0 bases short, with 12 bases between. The CDR3 totals 15 residues. Looked up from germline, CDR1 is MGHDK and CDR2 is SYGVNS. Here the CDR3 reads CASSDPSGTSYEQYF. The CDR3 bases are TGTGCCAGCAGTGATCCCAGCGGAACCTCCTACGAGCAGTACTTC.